A single sample is the source of the 17 T cell receptor beta chains below, sequenced in a study of blood T cell repertoires in COVID-19. Some clones are missing from TCRdb's copy, which holds only in-frame ones; the method was immunoSEQ multiplex PCR. The repertoire holds some 290,000 clones, with around nine tenths as singletons. Sequenced input: PBMCs or T cells enriched from blood (not recorded which). The receptors here all came from a woman in her thirties who had recovered from COVID-19.

V and J are TRBV10-3 and TRBJ2-6; 7 bases match TRBD1. From germline, CDR1 is ENHRY and CDR2 SYGVKD. V lost 10 bases, J lost 1 base, and 4 bases stayed unmatched. CDR3 length equals 14 residues. The CDR3 DNA is TGTGCCACCGAACAGGGGTCTGGGGCCAACGTCCTGACTTTC. It encodes CATEQGSGANVLTF.

This sequence joins TRBV4-1 and TRBJ1-2; 9 bases are shared with TRBD1. This CDR3 contains 14 residues. Germline assignment: CDR1 MGHRA and CDR2 YSYEKL. Trimming removed 4 bases from V and 6 bases from J; junction bases left unmatched: 6. The CDR3 region is CASSLLDRGDGYTF. The CDR3 DNA sequence: TGCGCCAGCAGCCTCCTAGACAGGGGGGATGGCTACACCTTC.

V is TRBV11-1 and J is TRBJ2-1; D is undetermined. The CDR3 contains 13 residues. V was shortened by 3 bases and J by 7 bases, with 10 bases between the two germline ends. CDR1 SGHAT and CDR2 FQDESV come from the germline V gene (reference sequence). The CDR3 protein is CASSFSSANEQFF. The CDR3 nucleotides read TGTGCCAGCAGCTTTAGCAGCGCAAATGAGCAGTTCTTC. The full variable domain, completed using reference TRBV11-1 and TRBJ2-1, is EAEVAQSPRYKITEKSQAVAFWCDPISGHATLYWYRQILGQGPELLVQFQDESVVDDSQLPKDRFSAERLKGVDSTLKIQPAELGDSAMYLCASSFSSANEQFFGPGTRLTVL.

This clone has a handful of counts. V usage is TRBV28 and J usage is TRBJ1-1, with TRBD1 matching over 7 bases. The CDR3 is 13 residues long. Germline V gives CDR1 MDHEN, CDR2 SYDVKM. V shed 7 bases, J shed 9 bases, and the junction held 11 bases outside the gene matches. This chain's CDR3 is CASTNGGGRQAFF. In DNA, the CDR3 is TGTGCCAGCACCAACGGAGGGGGCCGTCAAGCTTTCTTT.

The chain has TRBV12-5 and TRBJ2-3; 9 bases fit TRBD2. Germline V lookup: CDR1 LGHNT, CDR2 FRNRAP. The CDR3 is made up of 15 amino acids. Trimming cost V 6 bases and J 4 bases; bases outside gene matches: 8. In DNA form, the CDR3 reads TGTGCTAGTGGGGATAGCGGGAGCGTCGCAGATACGCAGTATTTT. As protein: CASGDSGSVADTQYF. The whole variable domain, remainder taken from reference TRBV12-5 and TRBJ2-3, is DARVTQTPRHKVTEMGQEVTMRCQPILGHNTVFWYRQTMMQGLELLAYFRNRAPLDDSGMPKDRFSAEMPDATLATLKIQPSEPRDSAVYFCASGDSGSVADTQYFGPGTRLTVL.

The chain couples TRBV6-5 to TRBJ1-2, with a possible D match to TRBD1 (6 bases). V gave up 0 bases and J gave up 1 base, with 9 bases separating them. This CDR3 is 15 amino acids long. Looked up from germline, CDR1 is MNHEY and CDR2 is SVGAGI. The DNA for the CDR3 is TGTGCCAGCAGTTACTCGACAGGTTTTAACTATGGCTACACCTTC. Its protein product is CASSYSTGFNYGYTF.

The chain recombines TRBV7-9 with TRBJ2-1, with D uncertain. Trimming pared 1 base from V and 0 bases from J, leaving 7 bases between. This CDR3 spans 15 amino acids. Germline lookup yields CDR1 SEHNR and CDR2 FQNEAQ (reference sequence). This CDR3 is CASSLEASSYNEQFF. CDR3 nucleotides: TGTGCCAGCAGCTTAGAGGCTAGCTCCTACAATGAGCAGTTCTTC. The full variable domain, rest sourced from reference TRBV7-9 and TRBJ2-1, is DTGVSQNPRHKITKRGQNVTFRCDPISEHNRLYWYRQTLGQGPEFLTYFQNEAQLEKSRLLSDRFSAERPKGSFSTLEIQRTEQGDSAMYLCASSLEASSYNEQFFGPGTRLTVL.

This clone was recorded once. V and J are TRBV3-1 (or the pseudogene TRBV3-2) and TRBJ1-5, with TRBD1 as a possible D gene (6 bases). This CDR3 region has 15 residues. Germline values: CDR1 LGHDT, CDR2 YNNKEL (reference sequence). Between the trimmed V and J ends, which lost 3 bases and 0 bases, there was a span of 9 bases. In nucleotides, the CDR3 is TGTGCCAGCAGCCAGGGGGCCCGTAGCAATCAGCCCCAGCATTTT. Its protein is CASSQGARSNQPQHF.

The chain joins TRBV29-1 to TRBJ1-2; 7 bases line up with TRBD1. There are 13 residues in the CDR3. Germline trimming cut 0 bases from V and 4 bases from J; bases unmatched to any gene: 2. Germline-derived CDR1 and CDR2 are SQVTM and ANQGSEA. The CDR3 loop is CSVEDNRGYGYTF. DNA of the CDR3: TGCAGCGTTGAAGATAACAGGGGCTATGGCTACACCTTC.

This clone occurred a few times. The J gene is TRBJ1-2, the V gene TRBV28; a weak D match, TRBD1 (6 bases). V was cut by 4 bases and J by 7 bases, with 10 bases left in between. CDR1 MDHEN and CDR2 SYDVKM come from the germline V gene. The CDR3 runs to 12 residues. The DNA of the CDR3 is TGTGCCAGCAGTTACAGGGTCAGTGGCTACACCTTC. Amino acids: CASSYRVSGYTF.

The CDR3 region is CASSLELAEKYF. The CDR3 DNA is TGTGCCAGCAGCTTAGAACTAGCGGAAAAGTACTTC. This chain joins TRBV7-9 and TRBJ2-5; 8 positions match TRBD2. CDR1 SEHNR and CDR2 FQNEAQ come from the germline V gene (reference sequence). The CDR3 runs 12 residues. The V gene end was trimmed by 1 base and the J gene end by 12 bases; junction bases not matched to a gene: 4.

The chain uses TRBV30 and TRBJ1-4; unclear D gene. The germline V and J ends were trimmed by 7 bases and 7 bases, with 19 bases remaining between them. CDR1 and CDR2 (germline): GTSNPN, SVGIG (reference sequence). The CDR3 length is 14 residues. The CDR3 is CAFLSAGEGEKLFF. The DNA of the CDR3 is TGTGCCTTCCTTTCGGCGGGAGAGGGTGAAAAACTGTTTTTT.

In this sample, this clone turned up once. The V and J genes are TRBV6-5 and TRBJ1-1; D call uncertain. The CDR3 is made up of 15 amino acids. Germline CDR1 and CDR2: MNHEY and SVGAGI. V lost 0 bases and J 2 bases, leaving 10 bases between the germline ends. The CDR3 nucleotides read TGTGCCAGCAGTTACTCGATGGGAGCTAACACTGAAGCTTTCTTT. It translates to CASSYSMGANTEAFF.

This clone came up once. The chain has TRBV27 and TRBJ1-3, with unresolved D. The V gene lost 1 base and the J gene lost 3 bases, with 10 bases spanning the gap. Germline assignment: CDR1 MNHEY and CDR2 SMNVEV (reference sequence). The CDR3 consists of 15 residues. CDR3 sequence (DNA): TGTGCCAGCAGTTTATTTCCAGGTAGTGGAAACACCATATATTTT. Translated, it gives CASSLFPGSGNTIYF.

The rearrangement links TRBV18 to TRBJ1-6, with D possibly TRBD1 on 5 matching bases. With 1 base removed from V and 6 bases from J, the gap between germline ends came to 7 bases. The length of the CDR3 is 14 residues. The germline CDR1 and CDR2 sequences are KGHSH and LQKENI. CDR3 nucleotide sequence: TGTGCCAGCTCACCACGACAGTCTAATTCACCCCTCCACTTT. Translated, it gives CASSPRQSNSPLHF.

The V gene is TRBV19, the J gene TRBJ1-3; TRBD1 aligns across 10 bases. The CDR3 is 16 residues long. V shed 3 bases and J 2 bases; nucleotides not matched to a gene: 4. Germline values: CDR1 LNHDA, CDR2 SQIVND (reference sequence). CDR3 residues: CASSIGGQGAGNTIYF. The CDR3 DNA reads TGTGCCAGTAGTATTGGTGGACAGGGGGCTGGAAACACCATATATTTT.

V gene TRBV5-1 combines with J gene TRBJ2-4; tentative D call: TRBD1 (6 bases). The V gene lost 2 bases and the J gene lost 5 bases, with 14 bases spanning the gap. CDR1 and CDR2 from the germline V gene are SGHRS and YFSETQ. The CDR3 extends over 15 amino acids. The CDR3 is CASSFWQGPENIQYF. CDR3 sequence (DNA): TGCGCCAGCAGCTTTTGGCAGGGGCCGGAAAACATTCAGTACTTC. Combining the CDR3 with reference TRBV5-1 and TRBJ2-4 gives the whole variable domain KAGVTQTPRYLIKTRGQQVTLSCSPISGHRSVSWYQQTPGQGLQFLFEYFSETQRNKGNFPGRFSGRQFSNSRSEMNVSTLELGDSALYLCASSFWQGPENIQYFGAGTRLSVL.